This entry lists 24 T cell receptor beta chains sequenced from one sample in a study of blood T cell repertoires in COVID-19. This table comes from immunoSEQ multiplex PCR, and its TCRdb copy is limited to in-frame clones, with some not included. The table shows 55,000 to 65,000 clones, with about 91% occurring only once. Sequencing input: peripheral blood. The receptor set was obtained from a woman aged 55-70 years with active COVID-19.

The genes are TRBV4-3 and TRBJ2-7; D is uncertain. The CDR3 totals 13 residues. Trimming removed 0 bases from V and 1 base from J, with 4 bases in between. The V gene's germline CDR1 is LGHNA and CDR2 YSLEER. DNA of the CDR3: TGCGCCAGCAGCCAAGATACATCCTACGAGCAGTACTTC. Translation gives CASSQDTSYEQYF.

The chain employs TRBV7-2 and TRBJ2-7; a possible D gene is TRBD2 (5 bases). The germline V gene has CDR1 SGHTA and CDR2 FQGNSA. The length of the CDR3 is 16 residues. The V end was cut by 1 base, the J end by 3 bases, with 16 bases between. Written as DNA, the CDR3 is TGTGCCAGCAGCTTAGAAGCGGCCCCTCGGTACTACGAGCAGTACTTC. It yields the protein CASSLEAAPRYYEQYF.

This clone was seen a few times. DNA of the CDR3: TGCGCCAGCAGCTTGTCCGACAGGACCAATCAGCCCCAGCATTTT. Translation: CASSLSDRTNQPQHF. The chain joins TRBV5-1 to TRBJ1-5, with D perhaps matching TRBD1 (6 bases). The CDR3 has 15 amino acids. Between the trimmed V and J ends, which lost 1 base and 3 bases, there was a span of 11 bases. Germline V gene data show CDR1 as SGHRS and CDR2 as YFSETQ.

J is TRBJ2-7 and V is TRBV2; the match to TRBD2 covers 10 bases. V shed 7 bases and J 5 bases; nucleotides not matched to a gene: 5. CDR3 length: 13 residues. Germline V lookup: CDR1 SNHLY, CDR2 FYNNEI. The CDR3 loop is CASKRGGRNEQYF. DNA for the CDR3: TGTGCCAGCAAGCGGGGGGGCCGGAACGAGCAGTACTTC.

This sequence joins TRBV12-2 and TRBJ2-1; the table names TRBD2, a call not compared with the DNA. TRBV12-2 corresponds to a pseudogene. There are 18 residues in the CDR3. This chain's CDR3 is CASRPGLAGGRTYNEQFF. In DNA form, the CDR3 reads TGTGCAAGTCGCCCCGGACTAGCGGGGGGGCGAACCTACAATGAGCAGTTCTTC.

The chain combines TRBV10-3 with TRBJ1-1; 9 nucleotides align to TRBD1. The J segment lost 5 bases and the V segment lost 6 bases, leaving 4 bases of the junction unmatched. CDR3 length equals 13 residues. Germline values: CDR1 ENHRY, CDR2 SYGVKD. The CDR3 here is CAIRGQGMTEAFF. The DNA for the CDR3 is TGTGCCATCAGGGGACAGGGAATGACTGAAGCTTTCTTT.

This sequence joins TRBV6-5 and TRBJ1-5; the match to TRBD1 covers 7 bases. The CDR3 runs 14 residues. The germline V gene encodes CDR1 MNHEY and CDR2 SVGAGI. The trim removed 5 bases at V and 3 bases at J, leaving 4 bases unmatched. The CDR3 bases are TGTGCCAGCAGTCTAGACAGGGTCAATCAGCCCCAGCATTTT. Protein sequence: CASSLDRVNQPQHF.

The J gene is TRBJ1-3, the V gene TRBV5-1, with no clear D. Trimming removed 0 bases from V and 2 bases from J, with 9 bases in between. The germline V gene encodes CDR1 SGHRS and CDR2 YFSETQ. This CDR3 spans 15 amino acids. The CDR3 DNA follows: TGCGCCAGCAGCTTGGCCCTCACAGCTGGAAACACCATATATTTT. The encoded protein is CASSLALTAGNTIYF.

V gene TRBV7-9 combines with J gene TRBJ1-2; TRBD1 is a possible D gene (5 bases). There are 14 residues in the CDR3. V was shortened by 1 base and J by 8 bases, with 14 bases between the two germline ends. Germline V gene lookup returns CDR1 SEHNR and CDR2 FQNEAQ (reference sequence). This chain's CDR3 is CASSLVSAGGGYTF. The CDR3 bases are TGTGCCAGCAGCTTAGTCTCAGCCGGGGGAGGCTACACCTTC.

The chain has TRBV5-6 and TRBJ1-2; TRBD1 is a possible D gene (5 bases). Germline values: CDR1 SGHDT, CDR2 YYEEEE. The CDR3 totals 13 residues. The V end lost 1 base, the J end lost 5 bases, and 9 bases lay between the germline ends. For the CDR3, the DNA is TGTGCCAGCAGCTTGAGGGCAGGGTATGGCTACACCTTC. Its translation: CASSLRAGYGYTF.

The chain recombines TRBV6-5 with TRBJ2-7; 8 bases fit TRBD1. The CDR3 runs 15 residues. Germline assignment: CDR1 MNHEY and CDR2 SVGAGI. Germline trimming cut 0 bases from V and 2 bases from J; bases unmatched to any gene: 3. The CDR3: CASSYSQGATYEQYF. The CDR3 nucleotides read TGTGCCAGCAGTTACTCCCAGGGGGCAACCTACGAGCAGTACTTC.

The chain joins TRBV2 to TRBJ1-5; the D gene is possibly TRBD1 (5 bases). Germline values: CDR1 SNHLY, CDR2 FYNNEI. The CDR3 has 15 residues. V lost 3 bases and J lost 5, with 14 bases in between. In DNA, the CDR3 is TGTGCCAGCAGTGACAGGGTGTATGGGGATCAGCCCCAGCATTTT. Translated: CASSDRVYGDQPQHF. The full variable domain, completed using reference TRBV2 and TRBJ1-5, is EPEVTQTPSHQVTQMGQEVILRCVPISNHLYFYWYRQILGQKVEFLVSFYNNEISEKSEIFDDQFSVERPDGSNFTLKIRSTKLEDSAMYFCASSDRVYGDQPQHFGDGTRLSIL.

The chain is built from TRBV12-3 or TRBV12-4 and TRBJ2-1, with a tentative D call TRBD1 (7 bases). This CDR3 comprises 13 residues. V was trimmed by 6 bases and J by 10 bases, leaving 16 bases between them. The CDR3 DNA reads TGTGCCAGCAGCCGAGGCGGAGGGGGCGAGCAGTTCTTC. Translation gives CASSRGGGGEQFF.

This chain links TRBV18 with TRBJ2-5; possibly TRBD1 for D (6 bases). Germline V gene data show CDR1 as KGHSH and CDR2 as LQKENI. The CDR3 contains 14 residues. V was pared by 8 bases and J by 1 base, with 14 bases between. The CDR3 here is CASTTTGSQETQYF. CDR3 DNA: TGTGCCAGCACCACTACAGGGAGCCAAGAGACCCAGTACTTC.

The CDR3 DNA is TGCAGCGTCACAGGGTCGGGTGAGCAGTTCTTC. Amino acids: CSVTGSGEQFF. The chain couples TRBV29-1 to TRBJ2-1, with a possible D match to TRBD1 (6 bases). The CDR3 has 11 residues. Germline values: CDR1 SQVTM, CDR2 ANQGSEA. The V end was cut by 6 bases, the J end by 9 bases, with 12 bases between.

This clone appeared a few times. This chain links TRBV7-2 with TRBJ1-5; 8 bases map to TRBD1. There are 17 residues in the CDR3. From germline, CDR1 is SGHTA and CDR2 FQGNSA. V shed 5 bases and J 0 bases; nucleotides not matched to a gene: 9. CDR3 sequence reads: CASSIGQGGLSNQPQHF. The CDR3 DNA sequence: TGTGCCAGCAGCATAGGACAGGGTGGCCTTAGCAATCAGCCCCAGCATTTT.

This clone is a singleton in its sample. The J gene is TRBJ2-4, the V gene TRBV9; D remains ambiguous. The V and J ends lost 3 bases and 0 bases respectively, with 10 bases between them. The length of the CDR3 is 15 residues. CDR1 and CDR2 (germline): SGDLS, YYNGEE. The CDR3 reads CASSGRGGAKNIQYF. The DNA for the CDR3 is TGTGCCAGCAGCGGGCGAGGTGGAGCCAAAAACATTCAGTACTTC. The full variable domain, completed using reference TRBV9 and TRBJ2-4, is DSGVTQTPKHLITATGQRVTLRCSPRSGDLSVYWYQQSLDQGLQFLIQYYNGEERAKGNILERFSAQQFPDLHSELNLSSLELGDSALYFCASSGRGGAKNIQYFGAGTRLSVL.

This clone was seen a single time. This sequence joins TRBV9 and TRBJ2-1; 9 bases map to TRBD2. Per germline, CDR1 SGDLS and CDR2 YYNGEE. The CDR3 length is 17 residues. Trimming at V came to 0 bases and at J to 2 bases, leaving 6 bases not matched to a gene. The CDR3 region is CASSVGPLAGAYNEQFF. In DNA, the CDR3 is TGTGCCAGCAGCGTAGGACCTTTAGCGGGGGCCTACAATGAGCAGTTCTTC.

V gene TRBV14 combines with J gene TRBJ2-6, with 12 bases matching TRBD2. In germline, CDR1 is SGHDN, CDR2 FVKESK. Germline trimming cut 0 bases from V and 4 bases from J; bases unmatched to any gene: 7. The CDR3 extends over 19 amino acids. Written as DNA, the CDR3 is TGTGCCAGCAGCCAAGAGCGACTAGCGGGGGTCACCGGGGCCAACGTCCTGACTTTC. Translating gives CASSQERLAGVTGANVLTF. The full variable domain, in which reference TRBV14 and TRBJ2-6 provide the parts outside the CDR3, is EAGVTQFPSHSVIEKGQTVTLRCDPISGHDNLYWYRRVMGKEIKFLLHFVKESKQDESGMPNNRFLAERTGGTYSTLKVQPAELEDSGVYFCASSQERLAGVTGANVLTFGAGSRLTVL.

In its sample, this clone was seen once. This chain uses TRBV15 with TRBJ2-1; 12 positions agree with TRBD2. Germline loops: CDR1 LNHNV, CDR2 YYDKDF (reference sequence). The CDR3 runs 21 residues. Trimming removed 0 bases from V and 8 bases from J; junction bases left unmatched: 20. The CDR3 bases are TGTGCCACCAGCAGAGATTCCAGGGCTAGCGGGGGGGTAGCAGTTGGCGATGAGCAGTTCTTC. This gives the protein CATSRDSRASGGVAVGDEQFF.

J is TRBJ2-1 and V is TRBV5-4; TRBD2 might be the D (5 bases). Trimming removed 0 bases at V and 9 bases at J, with 10 bases between. The V gene's germline CDR1 is SGHNT and CDR2 YYREEE (reference sequence). The CDR3 is made up of 13 amino acids. The CDR3 loop reads CASSLALAGEQFF. The CDR3 DNA is TGTGCCAGCAGCTTGGCCCTAGCCGGTGAGCAGTTCTTC.

This sequence joins TRBV4-3 and TRBJ2-3, with D maybe TRBD2 (6 bases). CDR1 LGHNA and CDR2 YSLEER come from the germline V gene. This CDR3 has 15 residues. V was pared by 0 bases and J by 6 bases, with 13 bases between. CDR3 in amino acids: CASSQDRPGGDTQYF. The CDR3, as DNA: TGCGCCAGCAGCCAAGATAGGCCCGGAGGGGATACGCAGTATTTT.

The rearrangement joins TRBV9 to TRBJ1-6, with TRBD1 matching over 8 bases. With 0 bases clipped from V and 9 bases from J, the junction kept 2 bases outside the gene matches. There are 14 residues in the CDR3. CDR1 is SGDLS, CDR2 YYNGEE, per germline. The CDR3 DNA reads as TGTGCCAGCAGCGTAGCTACAGGGGGTTCACCCCTCCACTTT. This gives the protein CASSVATGGSPLHF. Looking up the rest from reference TRBV9 and TRBJ1-6 gives the full variable domain: DSGVTQTPKHLITATGQRVTLRCSPRSGDLSVYWYQQSLDQGLQFLIQYYNGEERAKGNILERFSAQQFPDLHSELNLSSLELGDSALYFCASSVATGGSPLHFGNGTRLTVT.

The CDR3: CASSPSTGGVYEQYF. The CDR3 region has the DNA TGTGCCAGCTCACCGAGTACAGGGGGAGTCTACGAGCAGTACTTC. V usage is TRBV18 and J usage is TRBJ2-7, with 8 bases matching TRBD1. Germline V gives CDR1 KGHSH, CDR2 LQKENI. The CDR3 is 15 residues long. After removal of 3 bases from V and 3 bases from J, the junction contained 7 bases not matched to a gene.